This TCR beta chain was captured in a study of control samples from healthy donors and cancer patients. CDR1 and CDR2 from the germline V gene are SGHKS and YYEKEE (reference sequence). J gave up 5 bases and V 4 bases, and 7 bases lay outside the gene matches. The CDR3 is 15 amino acids. Clones were read by immunoSEQ multiplex PCR, and TCRdb kept only the in-frame ones, dropping some. The table includes about 180,000 clones, approximately 94% detected once. The specimen was blood. The TCR comes from a young woman in good health. The chain links TRBV5-5 to TRBJ2-5, with 11 positions matching TRBD1. The CDR3 spells CASSTGQGAAETQYF. Written as DNA, the CDR3 is TGTGCCAGCAGCACTGGACAGGGGGCGGCGGAGACCCAGTACTTC.